Presented here are 7 T cell receptor beta chains from one specimen sequenced in a study of blood T cell repertoires in COVID-19. Produced via immunoSEQ multiplex PCR; TCRdb's table is partial and in-frame only. Here the sample spans about 230,000 clones, roughly 80% being singletons. The sample taken for sequencing was peripheral blood. Every receptor here comes from a woman aged 80 or older with acute or convalescent COVID-19.

The chain joins TRBV2 to TRBJ2-3, with unresolved D. Deletions cut 5 bases from V and 2 bases from J, with 11 bases between. The CDR3 consists of 14 residues. Germline lookup yields CDR1 SNHLY and CDR2 FYNNEI. The CDR3 region is CASSLGPDTDTQYF. DNA of the CDR3: TGTGCCAGCAGTCTGGGCCCAGACACAGATACGCAGTATTTT.

V and J are TRBV11-2 and TRBJ2-5; 9 nucleotides line up with TRBD2. The CDR3 is 16 amino acids. Germline trimming cut 6 bases from V and 5 bases from J; bases unmatched to any gene: 13. Germline V gene lookup returns CDR1 SGHAT and CDR2 FQNNGV. In DNA, the CDR3 is TGTGCCAGCAGGCTTAACCGGATAGCGGGAGCGGAGACCCAGTACTTC. Translation gives CASRLNRIAGAETQYF.

The V and J genes are TRBV3-1 (or the pseudogene TRBV3-2) and TRBJ1-4, with D perhaps matching TRBD1 (6 bases). The V and J ends lost 4 bases and 7 bases respectively, with 19 bases between them. Germline V gene sequence: CDR1 LGHDT, CDR2 YNNKEL (reference sequence). The CDR3 is 16 residues long. CDR3 in amino acids: CASSPSWGNRAEKLFF. CDR3 sequence (DNA): TGTGCCAGCAGCCCCTCTTGGGGGAACAGGGCTGAAAAACTGTTTTTT.

The chain has TRBV6-5 and TRBJ2-5, with 8 bases aligning to TRBD2. The CDR3 loop spans 15 amino acids. Germline CDR1 MNHEY, CDR2 SVGAGI. The junction had 5 bases not matched to a gene; V was cut back by 0 bases and J by 5 bases. In DNA, the CDR3 is TGTGCCAGCAGTTACTCGAGCGGGGGCGGGGAGACCCAGTACTTC. It translates to CASSYSSGGGETQYF.

V and J are TRBV5-5 and TRBJ2-5, with D uncertain. The CDR3 consists of 14 residues. Germline CDR1 is SGHKS and CDR2 is YYEKEE (reference sequence). V lost 5 bases to trimming and J lost 2 bases, with 13 bases between them. The DNA of the CDR3 is TGTGCCAGCAGTTTACCCCTGGCACAAGAGACCCAGTACTTC. Protein product: CASSLPLAQETQYF.

Worth noting for this clone: The same CDR3 is also encoded by other DNA sequences in this sample. This chain links TRBV19 with TRBJ1-3, with 8 positions matching TRBD1. The germline V gene encodes CDR1 LNHDA and CDR2 SQIVND (reference sequence). The CDR3 runs to 15 residues. V was clipped by 4 bases and J by 0 bases; unmatched bases: 2. The CDR3 sequence is CASSKTGDSGNTIYF. CDR3 DNA: TGTGCCAGTAGTAAGACAGGGGACTCTGGAAACACCATATATTTT.

The chain recombines TRBV6-5 with TRBJ1-2; D gene uncertain. This CDR3 has 12 amino acids. The germline V gene encodes CDR1 MNHEY and CDR2 SVGAGI. With 5 bases removed from V and 3 bases from J, the gap between germline ends came to 7 bases. The CDR3 DNA reads TGTGCCAGCAGTAACAATTACTATGGCTACACCTTC. Encoded protein: CASSNNYYGYTF.